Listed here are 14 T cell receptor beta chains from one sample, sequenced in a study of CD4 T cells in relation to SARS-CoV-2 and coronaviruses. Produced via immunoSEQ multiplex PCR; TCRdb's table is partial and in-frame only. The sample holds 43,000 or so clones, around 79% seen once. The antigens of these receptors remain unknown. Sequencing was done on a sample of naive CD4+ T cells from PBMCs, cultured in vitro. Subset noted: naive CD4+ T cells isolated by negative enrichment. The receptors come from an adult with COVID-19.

CDR3 bases: TGTGCCAGCAGCGGGACTAGCGGGAGCTCAGATACGCAGTATTTT. Translating it yields CASSGTSGSSDTQYF. The chain carries TRBV7-2 and TRBJ2-3, with TRBD2 matching over 14 bases. Germline V gene data show CDR1 as SGHTA and CDR2 as FQGNSA. The CDR3 is 15 amino acids. V trimming: 5 bases; J trimming: 4 bases; junction bases outside the gene matches: 2.

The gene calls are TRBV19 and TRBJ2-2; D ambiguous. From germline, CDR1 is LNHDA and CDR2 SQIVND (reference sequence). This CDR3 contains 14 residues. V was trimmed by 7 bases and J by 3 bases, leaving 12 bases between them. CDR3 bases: TGTGCCAGTAAAATGGCTGGGGACACCGGGGAGCTGTTTTTT. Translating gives CASKMAGDTGELFF. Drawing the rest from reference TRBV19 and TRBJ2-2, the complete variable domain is DGGITQSPKYLFRKEGQNVTLSCEQNLNHDAMYWYRQDPGQGLRLIYYSQIVNDFQKGDIAEGYSVSREKKESFPLTVTSAQKNPTAFYLCASKMAGDTGELFFGEGSRLTVL.

CDR3 nucleotide sequence: TGTGCCAGCAGTGTAGAGTCCGCTAGTGAGCAGTTCTTC. It translates to CASSVESASEQFF. V gene TRBV2 combines with J gene TRBJ2-1; no reliable D call. Trimming took off 4 bases at V and 9 bases at J, with 13 bases between the two ends. Germline assignment: CDR1 SNHLY and CDR2 FYNNEI. CDR3 length: 13 residues.

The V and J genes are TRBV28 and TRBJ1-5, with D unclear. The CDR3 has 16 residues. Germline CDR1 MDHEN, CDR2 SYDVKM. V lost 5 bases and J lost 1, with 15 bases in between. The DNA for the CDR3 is TGTGCCAGCAGTCCACTGGAGTGGGGAAGCAATCAGCCCCAGCATTTT. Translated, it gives CASSPLEWGSNQPQHF.

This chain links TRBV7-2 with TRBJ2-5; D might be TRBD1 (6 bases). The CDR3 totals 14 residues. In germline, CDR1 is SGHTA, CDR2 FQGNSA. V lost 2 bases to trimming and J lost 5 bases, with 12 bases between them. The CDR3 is CASSLSGQKETQYF. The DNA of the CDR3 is TGTGCCAGCAGCTTAAGTGGACAGAAGGAGACCCAGTACTTC.

This chain's CDR3 is CASSLGASGGGETQYF. CDR3 DNA sequence: TGCGCCAGCAGCTTGGGAGCTAGCGGGGGCGGAGAGACCCAGTACTTC. The chain uses TRBV5-1 and TRBJ2-5; 10 bases are shared with TRBD2. The V gene's germline CDR1 is SGHRS and CDR2 YFSETQ. This CDR3 is built from 16 residues. The V and J ends lost 0 bases and 4 bases, in that order; junction bases with no gene match: 6.

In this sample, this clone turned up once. CDR3 nucleotide sequence: TGTGCCAGTACTTCCGCGGGACGGAGCACAGATACGCAGTATTTT. Residues: CASTSAGRSTDTQYF. This sequence joins TRBV19 and TRBJ2-3; perhaps TRBD2 as D (6 bases). This CDR3 region has 15 residues. CDR1 LNHDA and CDR2 SQIVND come from the germline V gene (reference sequence). Trimming took 7 bases from V and 0 from J, leaving 14 bases between them.

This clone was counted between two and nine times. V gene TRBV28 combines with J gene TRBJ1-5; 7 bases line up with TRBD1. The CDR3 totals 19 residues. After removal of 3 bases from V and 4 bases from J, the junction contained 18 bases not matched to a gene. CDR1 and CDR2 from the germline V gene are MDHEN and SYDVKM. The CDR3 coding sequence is TGTGCCAGCAGTTTGGTGTGGCTAGGGGGCAAGTCTGGAAATCAGCCCCAGCATTTT. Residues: CASSLVWLGGKSGNQPQHF.

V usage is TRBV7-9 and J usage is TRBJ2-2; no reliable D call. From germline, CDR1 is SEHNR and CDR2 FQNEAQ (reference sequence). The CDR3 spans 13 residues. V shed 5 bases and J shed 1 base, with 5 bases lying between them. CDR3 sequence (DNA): TGTGCCAGCAGCGCCAGGAACACCGGGGAGCTGTTTTTT. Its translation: CASSARNTGELFF. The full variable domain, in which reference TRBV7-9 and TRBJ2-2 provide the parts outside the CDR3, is DTGVSQNPRHKITKRGQNVTFRCDPISEHNRLYWYRQTLGQGPEFLTYFQNEAQLEKSRLLSDRFSAERPKGSFSTLEIQRTEQGDSAMYLCASSARNTGELFFGEGSRLTVL.

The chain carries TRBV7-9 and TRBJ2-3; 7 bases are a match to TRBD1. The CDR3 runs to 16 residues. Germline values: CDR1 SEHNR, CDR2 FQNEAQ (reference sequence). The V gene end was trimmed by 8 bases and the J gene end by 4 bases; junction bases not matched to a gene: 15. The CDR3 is CASGPPGPQGPDTQYF. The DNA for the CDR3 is TGTGCCAGCGGACCCCCGGGACCACAGGGGCCAGATACGCAGTATTTT.

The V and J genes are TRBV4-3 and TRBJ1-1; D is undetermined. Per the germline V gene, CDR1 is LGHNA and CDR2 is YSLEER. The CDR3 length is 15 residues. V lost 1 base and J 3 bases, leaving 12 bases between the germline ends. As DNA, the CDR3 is TGCGCCAGCAGCCAAGCGGTACACACTGACACTGAAGCTTTCTTT. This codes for CASSQAVHTDTEAFF.

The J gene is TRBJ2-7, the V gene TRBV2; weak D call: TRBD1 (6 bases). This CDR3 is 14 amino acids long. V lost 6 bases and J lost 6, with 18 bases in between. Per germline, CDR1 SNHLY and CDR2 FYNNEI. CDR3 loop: CASSPGTSFGEQYF. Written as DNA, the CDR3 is TGTGCCAGCAGCCCGGGGACATCCTTCGGCGAGCAGTACTTC.

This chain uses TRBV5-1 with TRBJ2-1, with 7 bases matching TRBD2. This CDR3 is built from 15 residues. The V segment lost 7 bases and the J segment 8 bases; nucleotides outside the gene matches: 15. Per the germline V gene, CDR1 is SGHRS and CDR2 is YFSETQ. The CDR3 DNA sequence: TGCGCCAGCCCGAAGTCGGCGGGAGCAGCGGATGAGCAGTTCTTC. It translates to CASPKSAGAADEQFF.

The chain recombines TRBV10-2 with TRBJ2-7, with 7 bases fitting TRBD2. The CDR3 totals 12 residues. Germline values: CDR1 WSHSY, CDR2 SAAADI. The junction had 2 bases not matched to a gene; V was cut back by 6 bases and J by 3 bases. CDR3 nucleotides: TGCGCCAGCAGCAGGGACTACTACGAGCAGTACTTC. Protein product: CASSRDYYEQYF.